The 7 T cell receptor beta chains listed next were all sequenced from one sample in a study of blood T cell repertoires in COVID-19 (dated by TCRdb to between 2020 and 2021). Libraries were constructed by the immunoSEQ multiplex PCR assay. This is the immuneACCESS table as TCRdb keeps it, with only in-frame sequences that have V and J called. A part of the clones is gone; compared with another copy, unresolved V genes explain less than half, and the rest is unexplained. The sample profile shows about 46,000 clones; over 80% of them were found once. The ten largest clonotypes hold around a sixth of the sample. Input material: peripheral blood. The receptors stem from a human donor in a cohort sampled during active COVID-19.

The V gene is TRBV5-1, the J gene TRBJ2-3; 10 nucleotides align to TRBD2. The germline gives CDR1 SGHRS, CDR2 YFSETQ. The J segment lost 2 bases and the V segment lost 2 bases, leaving 2 bases of the junction unmatched. There are 15 residues in the CDR3. For the CDR3, the DNA is TGCGCCAGCAGCTTAGCGGGAGGGATCACAGATACGCAGTATTTT. Translating it yields CASSLAGGITDTQYF. Supplemented by reference TRBV5-1 and TRBJ2-3, the full variable domain reads KAGVTQTPRYLIKTRGQQVTLSCSPISGHRSVSWYQQTPGQGLQFLFEYFSETQRNKGNFPGRFSGRQFSNSRSEMNVSTLELGDSALYLCASSLAGGITDTQYFGPGTRLTVL.

This chain connects TRBV5-1 to TRBJ2-3; 8 positions agree with TRBD1. The germline gives CDR1 SGHRS, CDR2 YFSETQ. There are 15 residues in the CDR3. J was trimmed by 2 bases and V by 4 bases; bases with no gene match: 6. This chain's CDR3 is CASSDVTGVTDTQYF. For the CDR3, the DNA is TGCGCCAGCAGCGACGTGACAGGGGTCACAGATACGCAGTATTTT.

The gene calls are TRBV4-2 and TRBJ2-5; possibly TRBD2 for D (5 bases). The CDR3 covers 13 residues. With 4 bases removed from V and 3 bases from J, the gap between germline ends came to 9 bases. Looked up from germline, CDR1 is LGHNA and CDR2 is YNFKEQ. CDR3 loop: CASSPTREETQYF. In DNA form, the CDR3 reads TGTGCCAGCAGCCCAACTAGGGAAGAGACCCAGTACTTC.

The genes are TRBV18 and TRBJ2-7; 10 nucleotides match TRBD1. The CDR3 consists of 14 residues. V shed 6 bases and J 6 bases; nucleotides not matched to a gene: 8. Looked up from germline, CDR1 is KGHSH and CDR2 is LQKENI. The CDR3 loop reads CASSSATGGAEQYF. CDR3 nucleotide sequence: TGTGCCAGCTCCTCCGCGACAGGGGGCGCCGAGCAGTACTTC. The entire variable domain, with the rest obtained from reference TRBV18 and TRBJ2-7, is as follows: NAGVMQNPRHLVRRRGQEARLRCSPMKGHSHVYWYRQLPEEGLKFMVYLQKENIIDESGMPKERFSAEFPKEGPSILRIQQVVRGDSAAYFCASSSATGGAEQYFGPGTRLTVT.

In its sample, this clone was seen once. The rearrangement links TRBV2 to TRBJ2-1; 10 positions agree with TRBD2. Germline V CDR1 and CDR2: SNHLY, FYNNEI. With V trimmed by 3 bases and J by 8 bases, 7 bases remained unmatched. The CDR3 contains 15 residues. The CDR3 bases are TGTGCCAGCAGTGATAGGACTAGCGGCCCCTATGAGCAGTTCTTC. Translated: CASSDRTSGPYEQFF.

The genes are TRBV7-9 and TRBJ2-1; 14 bases align to TRBD2. The CDR3 consists of 19 residues. Trimming cost V 5 bases and J 1 base; bases outside gene matches: 10. Germline V lookup: CDR1 SEHNR, CDR2 FQNEAQ (reference sequence). CDR3 bases: TGTGCCAGCAGCACGGGACTAGCGGGAGCAGTGGGGTCCTACAATGAGCAGTTCTTC. This gives the protein CASSTGLAGAVGSYNEQFF.

This clone was counted a single time. The V call is TRBV2, the J call TRBJ1-4, with no clear D. This CDR3 has 12 residues. V was pared by 6 bases and J by 8 bases, with 10 bases between. The V gene's germline CDR1 is SNHLY and CDR2 FYNNEI. In DNA form, the CDR3 reads TGTGCCAGCAGCGACCGGGGAGAAAAACTGTTTTTT. This encodes CASSDRGEKLFF. Looking up the rest from reference TRBV2 and TRBJ1-4 gives the full variable domain: EPEVTQTPSHQVTQMGQEVILRCVPISNHLYFYWYRQILGQKVEFLVSFYNNEISEKSEIFDDQFSVERPDGSNFTLKIRSTKLEDSAMYFCASSDRGEKLFFGSGTQLSVL.